The 18 T cell receptor beta chains given below trace back to one sample, sequenced in a study of blood T cell repertoires in COVID-19. Produced via immunoSEQ multiplex PCR; TCRdb's table is partial and in-frame only. The table records a few hundred thousand clones, 70% to 90% of them present only once. The specimen was peripheral blood. The receptor set was obtained from a woman aged 25 to 39 with COVID-19, enrolled during active disease.

The chain is built from TRBV4-1 and TRBJ2-5; TRBD2 matches 10 bases. V lost 6 bases and J lost 5; bases outside the gene matches: 9. The CDR3 extends over 15 amino acids. CDR1 is MGHRA and CDR2 is YSYEKL in the germline V gene. The CDR3 region is CASRLSLAGVETQYF. CDR3 DNA: TGCGCCAGCAGGTTATCTCTAGCGGGAGTTGAGACCCAGTACTTC.

The chain has TRBV7-2 and TRBJ2-1, with D possibly matching TRBD2 (5 bases). The CDR3 consists of 14 residues. The germline gives CDR1 SGHTA, CDR2 FQGNSA. V was pared by 6 bases and J by 3 bases, with 12 bases between. The CDR3 here is CASSFLRDYNEQFF. Here the CDR3 DNA reads TGTGCCAGCAGTTTCCTCCGGGACTACAATGAGCAGTTCTTC.

This chain connects TRBV11-1 to TRBJ2-7; 9 bases agree with TRBD2. The ends lost 6 bases at V and 7 bases at J; junction bases unmatched: 7. Germline V gives CDR1 SGHAT, CDR2 FQDESV (reference sequence). The CDR3 loop spans 13 amino acids. CDR3 in amino acids: CASSTGLAKEQYF. The CDR3 DNA is TGTGCCAGCAGTACGGGACTAGCTAAAGAGCAGTACTTC.

This clone has only one observation. V usage is TRBV5-6 and J usage is TRBJ2-1; 9 positions agree with TRBD1. This CDR3 has 15 residues. Trimming at V came to 4 bases and at J to 3 bases, leaving 5 bases not matched to a gene. Germline-derived CDR1 and CDR2 are SGHDT and YYEEEE. The DNA for the CDR3 is TGTGCCAGCAGCGGCGGGACAGGGTACTACAATGAGCAGTTCTTC. This codes for CASSGGTGYYNEQFF.

The J gene is TRBJ1-1, the V gene TRBV2; 10 positions match TRBD1. Germline loops: CDR1 SNHLY, CDR2 FYNNEI. V shed 7 bases, J shed 9 bases, and the junction held 8 bases outside the gene matches. The CDR3 is made up of 13 amino acids. The DNA for the CDR3 is TGTGCCAGCATTCCACGGGACAGGGGTAAAGCTTTCTTT. It codes for CASIPRDRGKAFF.

The table lists this clone with a count of one. The rearrangement links TRBV7-3 to TRBJ2-7, with D possibly TRBD2 on 6 matching bases. Between the trimmed V and J ends, which lost 5 bases and 0 bases, there was a span of 17 bases. Germline V gives CDR1 SGHTA, CDR2 FQGTGA. CDR3 length: 16 residues. In nucleotides, the CDR3 is TGTGCCAGCAGCCCCGACGGGAGAGGGAGCTCCTACGAGCAGTACTTC. Amino acids: CASSPDGRGSSYEQYF.

The chain joins TRBV28 to TRBJ2-3; 10 nucleotides match TRBD2. After removal of 4 bases from V and 0 bases from J, the junction contained 10 bases not matched to a gene. Germline lookup yields CDR1 MDHEN and CDR2 SYDVKM. CDR3 length equals 18 residues. For the CDR3, the DNA is TGTGCCAGCAGTTCCCCCAGGGGACTAGCGAAAAGCACAGATACGCAGTATTTT. This gives the protein CASSSPRGLAKSTDTQYF.

The chain couples TRBV30 to TRBJ2-3, with 7 bases that match TRBD2. This CDR3 region has 15 residues. Germline V gene data show CDR1 as GTSNPN and CDR2 as SVGIG (reference sequence). V dropped 1 base and J dropped 3; count of bases not matched to a gene: 7. The CDR3 is CAWSALAFGTDTQYF. The CDR3 region has the DNA TGTGCCTGGAGTGCACTAGCGTTTGGGACAGATACGCAGTATTTT.

The rearrangement uses TRBV7-8 and TRBJ2-7; D might be TRBD2 (5 bases). Between the trimmed V and J ends, which lost 2 bases and 3 bases, there was a span of 20 bases. This CDR3 spans 17 amino acids. Germline CDR1 and CDR2: SGHVS and FQNEAQ. CDR3 nucleotide sequence: TGTGCCAGCAGCTTAAACGCGGCTGGCGGGTGGGGCTACGAGCAGTACTTC. This translates into CASSLNAAGGWGYEQYF. The full variable domain, in which reference TRBV7-8 and TRBJ2-7 provide the parts outside the CDR3, is GAGVSQSPRYKVAKRGQDVALRCDPISGHVSLFWYQQALGQGPEFLTYFQNEAQLDKSGLPSDRFFAERPEGSVSTLKIQRTQQEDSAVYLCASSLNAAGGWGYEQYFGPGTRLTVT.

The J gene is TRBJ1-2, the V gene TRBV28, with 9 bases that match TRBD1. The CDR3 consists of 12 residues. Germline V gene sequence: CDR1 MDHEN, CDR2 SYDVKM. V lost 7 bases and J lost 7; bases outside the gene matches: 4. The CDR3 loop is CASTGDRAGYTF. CDR3 nucleotides: TGTGCCAGCACCGGGGACAGGGCTGGCTACACCTTC.

V is TRBV10-3 and J is TRBJ1-2, with 7 bases identical to TRBD1. The CDR3 is 16 amino acids. Losses at the gene ends were 7 bases for V and 8 bases for J; bases not matched to a gene: 19. Per germline, CDR1 ENHRY and CDR2 SYGVKD. This CDR3 is CAITESLGQRLWGYTF. CDR3 nucleotides: TGTGCCATCACCGAAAGTTTGGGACAGCGACTATGGGGCTACACCTTC.

The chain couples TRBV27 to TRBJ1-5; 10 bases are a match to TRBD1. The CDR3 is made up of 18 amino acids. The V gene end was trimmed by 4 bases and the J gene end by 3 bases; junction bases not matched to a gene: 12. Germline lookup yields CDR1 MNHEY and CDR2 SMNVEV (reference sequence). In DNA, the CDR3 is TGTGCCAGCAGTTCGATCCGGGACAGGGGTTTGAACAATCAGCCCCAGCATTTT. This gives the protein CASSSIRDRGLNNQPQHF.

The rearrangement joins TRBV7-9 to TRBJ2-5; 8 nucleotides match TRBD2. Germline assignment: CDR1 SEHNR and CDR2 FQNEAQ (reference sequence). This CDR3 contains 14 residues. The V segment lost 6 bases and the J segment 7 bases; nucleotides outside the gene matches: 10. This chain's CDR3 is CASRGGAGELTQYF. As DNA, the CDR3 is TGTGCCAGCAGAGGGGGAGCGGGAGAATTGACCCAGTACTTC.

The J gene is TRBJ2-3, the V gene TRBV5-1; 9 nucleotides agree with TRBD2. CDR3 length equals 17 residues. Germline V CDR1 and CDR2: SGHRS, YFSETQ. J gave up 0 bases and V 3 bases, and 8 bases lay outside the gene matches. CDR3 protein: CASSSKTTSGSTDTQYF. DNA of the CDR3: TGCGCCAGCAGCTCTAAAACAACTAGCGGGAGCACAGATACGCAGTATTTT.

The chain uses TRBV5-1 and TRBJ2-6; 7 bases are a match to TRBD1. Per germline, CDR1 SGHRS and CDR2 YFSETQ. This CDR3 region has 17 residues. V gave up 4 bases and J gave up 4 bases; unmatched junction bases: 11. The CDR3 region is CASSVMGTVAGANVLTF. CDR3 nucleotide sequence: TGCGCCAGCAGCGTAATGGGGACAGTCGCCGGGGCCAACGTCCTGACTTTC.

This clone appeared a single time. V usage is TRBV5-4 and J usage is TRBJ2-7; 7 bases fit TRBD1. CDR3 length equals 16 residues. Trimming at V came to 4 bases and at J to 5 bases, leaving 15 bases not matched to a gene. Germline V lookup: CDR1 SGHNT, CDR2 YYREEE (reference sequence). DNA for the CDR3: TGTGCCAGCAGCCCAAAGACAGGGATCTTTTTGGACGAGCAGTACTTC. Translating it yields CASSPKTGIFLDEQYF.

A word on this clone: The junction differs from germline at one of its ends, possibly a read error. This rearrangement joins TRBV7-7 to TRBJ1-3; 8 bases fit TRBD1. The CDR3 sequence is 13 residues long. CDR1 and CDR2 from the germline V gene are SSHAT and FNYEAQ (reference sequence). The CDR3 DNA reads TGTGCTAGCAGCCAGGGGGCAGGAAACACCATATATTTT. Residues: CASSQGAGNTIYF.

V is TRBV13 and J is TRBJ1-2; 12 positions agree with TRBD1. Unmatched junction bases numbered 10, after V lost 5 bases and J lost 12 bases. CDR3 length: 14 residues. CDR1 and CDR2 from the germline V gene are PRHDT and FYEKMQ (reference sequence). The CDR3 DNA reads TGTGCCAGCAGCATTGGGACAGGGGGCTACTGGAACACCTTC. This encodes CASSIGTGGYWNTF.